This TCR beta chain was sequenced during a study of long-term antiretroviral therapy in people with HIV. Each HIV-infected participant was given treatment in the United States. General study findings and limits: When set beside controls, HIV repertoires had CDR3 length ranges that were narrower.

Trimming removed 3 bases from V and 1 base from J; junction bases left unmatched: 8. Germline CDR1 is SGHRS and CDR2 is YFSETQ. The CDR3 is 16 residues long. As concerns this clone: The antigen remains undetermined.

The authors ran the immunoSEQ assay, v3.0, at survey level. Profiling relied on immunoSEQ multiplex PCR, and the TCRdb table lists in-frame clones only, not all of them. The sample holds 36,000 or so clones, almost 85% seen once. Source: unsorted PBMCs, taken 0.6 years after starting antiretroviral therapy. This chain joins TRBV5-1 and TRBJ1-1; 8 bases match TRBD1. This TCR was recovered from a man aged 18 to 35 with HIV. CDR3 region: CASSSGQGLGNTEAFF. In nucleotides, the CDR3 is TGCGCCAGCAGCTCAGGACAGGGATTAGGGAACACTGAAGCTTTCTTT. Filled out from reference TRBV5-1 and TRBJ1-1, the complete variable domain reads KAGVTQTPRYLIKTRGQQVTLSCSPISGHRSVSWYQQTPGQGLQFLFEYFSETQRNKGNFPGRFSGRQFSNSRSEMNVSTLELGDSALYLCASSSGQGLGNTEAFFGQGTRLTVV.